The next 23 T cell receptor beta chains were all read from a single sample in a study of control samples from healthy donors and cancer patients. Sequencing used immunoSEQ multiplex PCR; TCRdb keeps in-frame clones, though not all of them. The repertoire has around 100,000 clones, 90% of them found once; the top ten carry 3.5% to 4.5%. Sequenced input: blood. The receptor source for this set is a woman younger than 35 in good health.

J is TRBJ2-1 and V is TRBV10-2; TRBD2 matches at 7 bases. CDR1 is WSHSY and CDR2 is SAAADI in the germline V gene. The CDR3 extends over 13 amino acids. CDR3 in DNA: TGCGCTTGCGGGGGATCCTCCTACAATGAGCAGTTCTTC. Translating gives CACGGSSYNEQFF.

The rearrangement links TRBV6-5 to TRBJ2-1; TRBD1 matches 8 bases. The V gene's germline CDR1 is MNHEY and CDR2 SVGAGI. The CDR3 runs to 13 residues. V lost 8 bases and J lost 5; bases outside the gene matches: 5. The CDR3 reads CASPRQGNNEQFF. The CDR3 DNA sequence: TGTGCCAGCCCGCGACAGGGGAACAATGAGCAGTTCTTC.

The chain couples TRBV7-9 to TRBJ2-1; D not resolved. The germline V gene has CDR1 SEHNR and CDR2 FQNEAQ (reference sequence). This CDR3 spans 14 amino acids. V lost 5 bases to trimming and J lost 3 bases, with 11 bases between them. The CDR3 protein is CASSLIPNYNEQFF. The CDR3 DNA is TGTGCCAGCAGCCTTATACCGAACTACAATGAGCAGTTCTTC.

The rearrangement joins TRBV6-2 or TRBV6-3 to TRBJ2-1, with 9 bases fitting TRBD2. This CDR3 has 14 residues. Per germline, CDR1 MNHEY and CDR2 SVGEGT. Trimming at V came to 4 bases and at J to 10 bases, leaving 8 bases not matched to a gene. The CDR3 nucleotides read TGTGCCAGCAGTTCTGGCGGGGGGGCAAGGGAGCAGTTCTTC. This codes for CASSSGGGAREQFF.

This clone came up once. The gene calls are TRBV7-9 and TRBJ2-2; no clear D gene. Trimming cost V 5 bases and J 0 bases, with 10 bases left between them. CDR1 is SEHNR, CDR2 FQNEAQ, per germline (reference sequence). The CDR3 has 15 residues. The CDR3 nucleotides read TGTGCCAGCAGCGCTAATTGGGCGAACACCGGGGAGCTGTTTTTT. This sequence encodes CASSANWANTGELFF.

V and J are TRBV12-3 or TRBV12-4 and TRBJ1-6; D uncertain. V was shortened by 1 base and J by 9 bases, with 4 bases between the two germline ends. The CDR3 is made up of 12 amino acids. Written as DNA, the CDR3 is TGTGCCAGCAGTTTAGGTGGTTCACCCCTCCACTTT. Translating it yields CASSLGGSPLHF.

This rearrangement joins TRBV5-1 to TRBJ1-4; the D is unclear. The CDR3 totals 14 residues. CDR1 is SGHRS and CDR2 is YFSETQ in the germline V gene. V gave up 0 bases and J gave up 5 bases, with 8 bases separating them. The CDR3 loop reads CASSLEGQNEKLFF. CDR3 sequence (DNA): TGCGCCAGCAGCTTGGAAGGCCAAAATGAAAAACTGTTTTTT.

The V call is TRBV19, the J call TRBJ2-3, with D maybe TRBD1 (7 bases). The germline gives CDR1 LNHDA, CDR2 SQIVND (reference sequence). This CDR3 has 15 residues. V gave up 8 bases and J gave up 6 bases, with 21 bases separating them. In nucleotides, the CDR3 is TGTGCCAGTTGCGGCCGGGGCAGGGGGGCCGATACGCAGTATTTT. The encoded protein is CASCGRGRGADTQYF.

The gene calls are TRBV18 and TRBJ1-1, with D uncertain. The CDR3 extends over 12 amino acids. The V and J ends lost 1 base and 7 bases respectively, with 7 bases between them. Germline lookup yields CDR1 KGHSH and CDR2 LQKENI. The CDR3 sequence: CASSPHGFEAFF. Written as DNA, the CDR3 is TGTGCCAGCTCACCACATGGATTTGAAGCTTTCTTT. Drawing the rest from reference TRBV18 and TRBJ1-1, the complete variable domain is NAGVMQNPRHLVRRRGQEARLRCSPMKGHSHVYWYRQLPEEGLKFMVYLQKENIIDESGMPKERFSAEFPKEGPSILRIQQVVRGDSAAYFCASSPHGFEAFFGQGTRLTVV.

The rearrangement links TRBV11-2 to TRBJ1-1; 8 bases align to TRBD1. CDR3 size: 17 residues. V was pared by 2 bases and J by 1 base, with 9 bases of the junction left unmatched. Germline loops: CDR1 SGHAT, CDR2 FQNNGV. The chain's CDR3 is CASSLSRTGRGNTEAFF. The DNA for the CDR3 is TGTGCCAGCAGCTTAAGTAGGACAGGGAGGGGGAACACTGAAGCTTTCTTT. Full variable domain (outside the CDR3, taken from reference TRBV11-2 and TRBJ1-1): EAGVAQSPRYKIIEKRQSVAFWCNPISGHATLYWYQQILGQGPKLLIQFQNNGVVDDSQLPKDRFSAERLKGVDSTLKIQPAKLEDSAVYLCASSLSRTGRGNTEAFFGQGTRLTVV.

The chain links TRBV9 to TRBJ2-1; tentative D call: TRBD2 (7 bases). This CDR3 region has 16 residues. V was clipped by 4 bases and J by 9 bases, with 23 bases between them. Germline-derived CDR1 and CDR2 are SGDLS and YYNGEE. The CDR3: CASSPSTEGGHFEQFF. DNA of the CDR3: TGTGCCAGCAGCCCTTCCACGGAGGGGGGGCATTTTGAGCAGTTCTTC. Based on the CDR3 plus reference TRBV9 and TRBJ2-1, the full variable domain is DSGVTQTPKHLITATGQRVTLRCSPRSGDLSVYWYQQSLDQGLQFLIQYYNGEERAKGNILERFSAQQFPDLHSELNLSSLELGDSALYFCASSPSTEGGHFEQFFGPGTRLTVL.

CDR3 sequence: CATGEEPQHF. CDR3 in DNA: TGTGCTACCGGGGAGGAGCCCCAGCATTTT. The chain is built from TRBV12-5 and TRBJ1-5; D uncertain. V lost 10 bases and J lost 8, with 9 bases in between. The CDR3 consists of 10 residues. Germline CDR1 reads LGHNT; CDR2 reads FRNRAP.

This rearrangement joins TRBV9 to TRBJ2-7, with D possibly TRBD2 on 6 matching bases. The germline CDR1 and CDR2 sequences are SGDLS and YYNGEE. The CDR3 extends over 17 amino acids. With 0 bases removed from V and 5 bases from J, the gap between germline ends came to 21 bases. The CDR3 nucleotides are TGTGCCAGCAGCGTAGGAGGAGGGTTCGGATCGTCTGACGAGCAGTACTTC. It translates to CASSVGGGFGSSDEQYF.

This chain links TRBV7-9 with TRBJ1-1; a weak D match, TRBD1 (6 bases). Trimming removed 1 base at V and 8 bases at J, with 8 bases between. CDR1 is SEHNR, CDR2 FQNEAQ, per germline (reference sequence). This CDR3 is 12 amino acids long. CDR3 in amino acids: CASSLGQDEAFF. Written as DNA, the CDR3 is TGTGCCAGCAGCTTAGGACAGGACGAAGCTTTCTTT.

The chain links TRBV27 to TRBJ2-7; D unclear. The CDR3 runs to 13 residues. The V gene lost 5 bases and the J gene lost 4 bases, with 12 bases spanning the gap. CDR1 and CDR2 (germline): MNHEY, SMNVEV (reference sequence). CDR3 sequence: CASSPRTGYEQYF. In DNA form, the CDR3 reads TGTGCCAGCAGTCCTCGGACCGGGTACGAGCAGTACTTC.

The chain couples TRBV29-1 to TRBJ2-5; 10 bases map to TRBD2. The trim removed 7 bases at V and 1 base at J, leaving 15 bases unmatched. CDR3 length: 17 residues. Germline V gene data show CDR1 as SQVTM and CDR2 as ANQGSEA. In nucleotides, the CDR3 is TGCAGCGCAACCCCGCAAGGAGTAGCGGGGGGCCAAGAGACCCAGTACTTC. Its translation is CSATPQGVAGGQETQYF.

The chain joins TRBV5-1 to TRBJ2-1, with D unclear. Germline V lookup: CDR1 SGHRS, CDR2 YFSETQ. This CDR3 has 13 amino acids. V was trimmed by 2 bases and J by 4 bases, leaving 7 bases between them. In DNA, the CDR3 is TGCGCCAGCAGCTTTTCCGGTTACAATGAGCAGTTCTTC. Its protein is CASSFSGYNEQFF.

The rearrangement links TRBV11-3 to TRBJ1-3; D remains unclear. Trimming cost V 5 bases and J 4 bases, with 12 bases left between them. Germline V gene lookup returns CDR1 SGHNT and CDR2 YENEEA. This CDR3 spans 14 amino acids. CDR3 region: CASSLRGMGNTIYF. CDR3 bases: TGTGCCAGCAGCCTCCGTGGGATGGGAAACACCATATATTTT.

CDR3: CASSRMAEAFF. The CDR3 DNA is TGTGCCAGCAGTCGGATGGCTGAAGCTTTCTTT. The rearrangement uses TRBV6-5 and TRBJ1-1; no firm D call. CDR1 and CDR2 (germline): MNHEY, SVGAGI. The V gene lost 5 bases and the J gene lost 6 bases, with 7 bases spanning the gap. The CDR3 loop spans 11 amino acids.

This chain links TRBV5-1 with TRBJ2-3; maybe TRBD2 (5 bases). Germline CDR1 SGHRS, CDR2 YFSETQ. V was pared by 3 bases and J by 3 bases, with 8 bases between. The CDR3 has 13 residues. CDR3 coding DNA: TGCGCCAGCAGCTACCGGGGAACAGATACGCAGTATTTT. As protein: CASSYRGTDTQYF.

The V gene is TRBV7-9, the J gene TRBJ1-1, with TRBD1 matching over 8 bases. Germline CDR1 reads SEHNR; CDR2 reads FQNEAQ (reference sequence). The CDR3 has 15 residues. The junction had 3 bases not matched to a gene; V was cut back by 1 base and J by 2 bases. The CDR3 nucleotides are TGTGCCAGCAGCTTAGTGGCAGGGGGCAACACTGAAGCTTTCTTT. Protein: CASSLVAGGNTEAFF. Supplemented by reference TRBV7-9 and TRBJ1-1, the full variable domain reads DTGVSQNPRHKITKRGQNVTFRCDPISEHNRLYWYRQTLGQGPEFLTYFQNEAQLEKSRLLSDRFSAERPKGSFSTLEIQRTEQGDSAMYLCASSLVAGGNTEAFFGQGTRLTVV.

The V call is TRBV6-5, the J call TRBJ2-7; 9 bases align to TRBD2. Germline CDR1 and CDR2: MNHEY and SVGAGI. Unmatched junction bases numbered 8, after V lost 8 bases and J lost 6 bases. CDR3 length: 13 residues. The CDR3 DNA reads TGTGCCAGCGGGGGACTAGCTCTGGCCGAGCAGTACTTC. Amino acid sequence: CASGGLALAEQYF.

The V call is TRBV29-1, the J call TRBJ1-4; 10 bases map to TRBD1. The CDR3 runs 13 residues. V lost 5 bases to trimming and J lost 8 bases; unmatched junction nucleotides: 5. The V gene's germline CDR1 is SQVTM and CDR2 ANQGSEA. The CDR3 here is CSVRQGASEKLFF. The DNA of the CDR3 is TGCAGCGTTCGACAGGGGGCCTCCGAAAAACTGTTTTTT. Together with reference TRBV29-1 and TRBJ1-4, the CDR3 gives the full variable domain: SAVISQKPSRDICQRGTSLTIQCQVDSQVTMMFWYRQQPGQSLTLIATANQGSEATYESGFVIDKFPISRPNLTFSTLTVSNMSPEDSSIYLCSVRQGASEKLFFGSGTQLSVL.